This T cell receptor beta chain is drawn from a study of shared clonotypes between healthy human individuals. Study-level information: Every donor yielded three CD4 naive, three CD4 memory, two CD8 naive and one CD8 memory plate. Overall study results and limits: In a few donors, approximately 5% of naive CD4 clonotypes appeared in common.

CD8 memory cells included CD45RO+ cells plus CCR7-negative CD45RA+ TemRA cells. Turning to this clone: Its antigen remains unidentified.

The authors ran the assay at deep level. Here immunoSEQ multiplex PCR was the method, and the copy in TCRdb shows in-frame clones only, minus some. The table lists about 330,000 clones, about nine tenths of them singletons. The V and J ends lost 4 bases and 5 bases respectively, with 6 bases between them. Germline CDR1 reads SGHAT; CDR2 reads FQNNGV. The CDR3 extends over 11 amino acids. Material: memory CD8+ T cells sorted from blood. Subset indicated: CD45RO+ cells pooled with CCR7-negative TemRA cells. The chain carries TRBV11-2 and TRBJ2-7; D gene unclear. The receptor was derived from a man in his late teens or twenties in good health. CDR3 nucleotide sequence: TGTGCCAGCAGCTCCCTTGACGAGCAGTACTTC. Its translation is CASSSLDEQYF.